Shown below are 2 T cell receptor beta chains from a single sample sequenced in a study of T cells in Graves' hyperthyroidism and ophthalmopathy. Amplification of TCR beta CDR3 regions used RNA as the template. Carried out on the TCR CDR3, a first-round RT-PCR used the HTBI primer set. Using its own MiXCR run on the multiplex PCR reads, TCRdb lists one record per CDR3 protein. This table has around 350,000 distinct CDR3 sequences, about 18% appearing once. The sequenced material came from blood. The receptors here all came from a woman aged 25 to 39 with Graves' hyperthyroidism that later progressed to Graves' ophthalmopathy.

The chain uses TRBV20-1 and TRBJ2-7, with D perhaps TRBD1 or TRBD2 (5 bases each). CDR1 and CDR2 from the germline V gene are DFQATT and SNEGSKA (reference sequence). Trimming removed 3 bases at V and 2 bases at J, with 14 bases between. This CDR3 contains 14 residues. CDR3 protein: CSASLRRDPYEQYF. In nucleotides, the CDR3 is TGCAGTGCTAGCCTGAGAAGGGACCCCTACGAGCAGTACTTC.

The chain links TRBV5-1 to TRBJ2-1; 9 bases line up with TRBD2. Germline CDR1 is SGHRS and CDR2 is YFSETQ. The junction had 7 bases not matched to a gene; V was cut back by 4 bases and J by 2 bases. This CDR3 has 16 amino acids. The CDR3 protein is CASSASSGSTYNEQFF. The CDR3 nucleotides are TGCGCCAGCAGCGCGAGTAGCGGGAGCACCTACAATGAGCAGTTCTTC.